The TCR beta chain under discussion was sequenced for a study of T cell repertoires in cytomegalovirus infection. The V gene lost 0 bases and the J gene lost 1 base, with 7 bases spanning the gap. Germline CDR1 reads SGDLS; CDR2 reads YYNGEE. This CDR3 has 15 amino acids. TCRdb re-called the reads with MiXCR, one entry per CDR3 protein. The repertoire includes about 470,000 distinct CDR3 sequences, 40% to 50% of them detected once, and around two fifths sits in the top ten. About this clonotype: Its antigen is not known.

This sample comprised cultured PBMCs, obtained from culture after CMV antigen stimulation. This chain connects TRBV9 to TRBJ2-2; D call uncertain. This sequence was found in a human donor in good health (CMV status not recorded). Some clones in this sample may be carry-over from other donors' samples. The CDR3 DNA reads as TGTGCCAGCAGCGTAGGTACACTGAACACCGGGGAGCTGTTTTTT. This gives the protein CASSVGTLNTGELFF.